Listed here are 13 T cell receptor beta chains from one sample, sequenced in a study of blood T cells in healthy people across ages. With a J-beta primer mix and a sample-barcoded 5' primer, a second PCR ran roughly 6 to 12 cycles. In TCRdb, the 5' RACE reads were re-called with MiXCR into one record per CDR3 protein. The sample consists of about 1 million distinct CDR3 sequences, about 23% of them appearing once. These data were likewise used in another study, on T cells of mothers and their children.

Sequencing was carried out using blood. The source is a girl under 10 years old in good health.

Written as DNA, the CDR3 is TGTGCCAGCAGCCCCCATGTCTCTGGGGCCAACGTCCTGACTTTC. Translated: CASSPHVSGANVLTF. The chain is built from TRBV7-9 and TRBJ2-6; D call uncertain. The V end was cut by 5 bases, the J end by 0 bases, with 8 bases between. Germline V gives CDR1 SEHNR, CDR2 FQNEAQ (reference sequence). The CDR3 length is 15 residues.

In this sample, this clonotype turned up once. The chain employs TRBV13 and TRBJ2-1, with D uncertain. There are 16 residues in the CDR3. V lost 5 bases, J lost 5 bases, and 19 bases lay in between. Germline CDR1 and CDR2: PRHDT and FYEKMQ (reference sequence). The CDR3 loop reads CASSPTGPRGDNEQFF. CDR3 sequence (DNA): TGTGCCAGCAGCCCTACCGGACCCCGAGGCGACAATGAGCAGTTCTTC.

The chain carries TRBV7-3 and TRBJ2-5, with D uncertain. Trimming shortened V by 0 bases and J by 5 bases, and 13 bases separated the two germline ends. The CDR3 covers 15 residues. CDR1 is SGHTA, CDR2 FQGTGA, per germline. In DNA form, the CDR3 reads TGTGCCAGCAGCTTAACATCGAACCTCGGGGAGACCCAGTACTTC. This translates into CASSLTSNLGETQYF.

This clonotype showed up just a few times. This rearrangement joins TRBV20-1 to TRBJ1-4; 7 bases match TRBD1. The V gene end was trimmed by 0 bases and the J gene end by 8 bases; junction bases not matched to a gene: 9. Germline CDR1 is DFQATT and CDR2 is SNEGSKA (reference sequence). The CDR3 covers 15 residues. In nucleotides, the CDR3 is TGCAGTGCTAGAGATCCCACAGGGGATCGGGAAAAACTGTTTTTT. It translates to CSARDPTGDREKLFF.

This clonotype has more than one count but fewer than ten. V usage is TRBV5-5 and J usage is TRBJ1-2; D not certain. The V gene's germline CDR1 is SGHKS and CDR2 YYEKEE (reference sequence). Trimming shortened V by 2 bases and J by 6 bases, and 17 bases separated the two germline ends. This CDR3 comprises 15 residues. The CDR3 here is CASSFYRGAEDGYTF. CDR3 sequence (DNA): TGTGCCAGCAGCTTCTACAGAGGTGCGGAAGATGGCTACACCTTC. Variable domain in full (rest from reference TRBV5-5 and TRBJ1-2): DAGVTQSPTHLIKTRGQQVTLRCSPISGHKSVSWYQQVLGQGPQFIFQYYEKEERGRGNFPDRFSARQFPNYSSELNVNALLLGDSALYLCASSFYRGAEDGYTFGSGTRLTVV.

V usage is TRBV14 and J usage is TRBJ2-5, with D hard to call. The DNA end favors TRBJ2-7, so the J call may be wrong. The CDR3 loop spans 12 amino acids. Germline V lookup: CDR1 SGHDN, CDR2 FVKESK. CDR3 amino acids: CASSQVPSEQYF. The CDR3 bases are TGTGCCAGCAGCCAAGTCCCCAGCGAGCAGTACTTC.

V is TRBV6-6 and J is TRBJ2-4; D is undetermined. Trimming took 6 bases from V and 2 from J, leaving 11 bases between them. This CDR3 comprises 14 residues. The germline CDR1 and CDR2 sequences are MNHNY and SVGAGI (reference sequence). The CDR3 sequence is CASSNGVTKNIQYF. CDR3 in DNA: TGTGCCAGCAGCAATGGGGTGACCAAAAACATTCAGTACTTC.

This clonotype was observed a few times. The CDR3 loop is CASSPVPGGYEQYF. The CDR3 DNA reads TGTGCCAGCAGCCCCGTTCCGGGGGGCTACGAGCAGTACTTC. The chain has TRBV9 and TRBJ2-7; 7 bases line up with TRBD2. This CDR3 has 14 amino acids. V gave up 4 bases and J gave up 3 bases; unmatched junction bases: 7. In germline, CDR1 is SGDLS, CDR2 YYNGEE. Full variable domain (outside the CDR3, taken from reference TRBV9 and TRBJ2-7): DSGVTQTPKHLITATGQRVTLRCSPRSGDLSVYWYQQSLDQGLQFLIQYYNGEERAKGNILERFSAQQFPDLHSELNLSSLELGDSALYFCASSPVPGGYEQYFGPGTRLTVT.

The chain recombines TRBV20-1 with TRBJ2-2; 7 nucleotides line up with TRBD1. Trimming took 0 bases from V and 5 from J; bases not matched to a gene: 9. The germline V gene encodes CDR1 DFQATT and CDR2 SNEGSKA (reference sequence). CDR3 length: 16 amino acids. The CDR3 nucleotides are TGCAGTGCTAGAGAGACAGGGCGTATAGTAACCGGGGAGCTGTTTTTT. It yields the protein CSARETGRIVTGELFF.

This clonotype was counted many times. The chain is built from TRBV28 and TRBJ2-3; D could derive from TRBD1 or TRBD2 (5 bases each). Trimming cost V 6 bases and J 0 bases, with 13 bases left between them. CDR1 is MDHEN and CDR2 is SYDVKM in the germline V gene. The CDR3 runs to 15 residues. CDR3 protein: CASSPSGPSTDTQYF. The CDR3 DNA sequence: TGTGCCAGCAGCCCCTCGGGGCCCAGCACAGATACGCAGTATTTT.

This chain links TRBV27 with TRBJ2-5, with 8 bases that match TRBD2. The last part of the DNA fits TRBJ2-1 better; the J call may be wrong. The CDR3 sequence is 13 residues long. CDR1 and CDR2 from the germline V gene are MNHEY and SMNVEV (reference sequence). CDR3 sequence: CASSSLADYEQFF. In DNA form, the CDR3 reads TGTGCCAGCAGTTCACTAGCGGACTACGAGCAGTTCTTC.

This clonotype showed up just a few times. The chain employs TRBV16 and TRBJ2-7, with D unresolved. V lost 1 base, J lost 2 bases, and 3 bases lay in between. The CDR3 totals 12 residues. The germline V gene encodes CDR1 KGHSY and CDR2 FQNENV. This CDR3 is CASSQWPYEQYF. The CDR3 DNA reads TGTGCCAGCAGCCAATGGCCCTACGAGCAGTACTTC.

The chain combines TRBV9 with TRBJ1-3; no reliable D call. V was trimmed by 0 bases and J by 0 bases, leaving 10 bases between them. Germline lookup yields CDR1 SGDLS and CDR2 YYNGEE. The length of the CDR3 is 16 residues. The CDR3 nucleotides are TGTGCCAGCAGCGTAGCTGACCGTCTCTCTGGAAACACCATATATTTT. Its translation: CASSVADRLSGNTIYF.